This T cell receptor (beta chain) derives from a study of CD8 T cells in ankylosing spondylitis. In making TCR beta libraries, quantitative 5'-RACE with molecular barcodes was used. TCRdb itself ran the 5' RACE reads through MiXCR, one entry per CDR3 protein. The data hold 350,000 to 450,000 distinct CDR3 sequences, with 20% to 25% observed a single time. CDR1 is SGDLS, CDR2 YYNGEE, per germline. The CDR3 spans 16 residues. Trimming took 0 bases from V and 6 from J; bases not matched to a gene: 8. V is TRBV9 and J is TRBJ2-3; 9 bases line up with TRBD1. This receptor was obtained from a male donor with ankylosing spondylitis or in good health (not recorded which). The sequenced material came from blood, either unsorted or a sorted T cell fraction (not recorded which). The CDR3 bases are TGTGCCAGCAGCGTAGTCTTCGGGACAGGGCGGGATACGCAGTATTTT. Its translation: CASSVVFGTGRDTQYF. The variable domain in full, with the rest retrieved from reference TRBV9 and TRBJ2-3, is DSGVTQTPKHLITATGQRVTLRCSPRSGDLSVYWYQQSLDQGLQFLIQYYNGEERAKGNILERFSAQQFPDLHSELNLSSLELGDSALYFCASSVVFGTGRDTQYFGPGTRLTVL.